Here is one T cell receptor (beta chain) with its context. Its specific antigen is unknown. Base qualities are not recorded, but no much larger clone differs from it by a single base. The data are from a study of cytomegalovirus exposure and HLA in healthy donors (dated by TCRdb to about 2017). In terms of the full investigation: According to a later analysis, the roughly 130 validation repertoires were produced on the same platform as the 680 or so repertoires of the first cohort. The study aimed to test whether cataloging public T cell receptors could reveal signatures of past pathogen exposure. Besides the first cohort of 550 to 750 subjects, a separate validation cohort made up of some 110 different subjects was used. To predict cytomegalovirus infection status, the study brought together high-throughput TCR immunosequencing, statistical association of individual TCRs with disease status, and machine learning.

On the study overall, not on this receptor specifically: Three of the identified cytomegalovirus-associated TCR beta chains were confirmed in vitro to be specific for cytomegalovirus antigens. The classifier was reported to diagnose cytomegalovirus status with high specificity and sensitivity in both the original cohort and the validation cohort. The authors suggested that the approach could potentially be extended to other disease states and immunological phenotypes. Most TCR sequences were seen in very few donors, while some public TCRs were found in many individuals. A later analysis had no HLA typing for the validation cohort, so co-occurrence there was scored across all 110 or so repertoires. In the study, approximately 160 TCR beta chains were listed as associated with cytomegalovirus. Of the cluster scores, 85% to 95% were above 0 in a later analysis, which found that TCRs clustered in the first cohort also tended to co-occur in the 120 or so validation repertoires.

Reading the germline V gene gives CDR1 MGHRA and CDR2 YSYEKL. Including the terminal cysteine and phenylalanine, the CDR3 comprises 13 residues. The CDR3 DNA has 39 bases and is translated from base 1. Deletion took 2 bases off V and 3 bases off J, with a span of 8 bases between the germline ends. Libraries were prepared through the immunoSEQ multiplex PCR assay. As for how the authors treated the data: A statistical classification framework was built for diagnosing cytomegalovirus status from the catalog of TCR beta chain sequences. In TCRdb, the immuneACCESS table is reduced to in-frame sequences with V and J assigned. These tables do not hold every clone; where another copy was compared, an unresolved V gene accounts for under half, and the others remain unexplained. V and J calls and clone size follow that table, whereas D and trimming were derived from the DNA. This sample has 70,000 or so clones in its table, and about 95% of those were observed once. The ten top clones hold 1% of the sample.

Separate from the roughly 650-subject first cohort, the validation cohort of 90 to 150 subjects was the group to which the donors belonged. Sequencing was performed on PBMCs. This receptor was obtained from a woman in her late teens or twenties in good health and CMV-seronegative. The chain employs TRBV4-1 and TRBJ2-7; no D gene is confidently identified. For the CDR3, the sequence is CASSQNQDYEQYF. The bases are TGCGCCAGCAGCCAAAATCAGGACTACGAGCAGTACTTC.